The 26 T cell receptor beta chains below were found in one sample sequenced in a study of persistence of HIV-infected CD4 T cells. These receptors' antigens are unknown. The immunoSEQ assay was version 4, run in survey mode. Produced via immunoSEQ multiplex PCR; TCRdb's table is partial and in-frame only. The profile shows tens of thousands of clones, about four fifths of them singletons. Lysates of CMV-infected fibroblasts at 9.5 to 10 ug/mL stimulated these cells. Memory cells lacking CD40L and CD69 with high CD45RO were sorted. The source material was CD4+ T cells sorted from PBMCs after approximately 20-hour stimulation, sampled from a patient who received antiretroviral therapy. The receptor set was obtained from an adult man with HIV who was CMV-seropositive.

The chain uses TRBV24-1 and TRBJ2-1, with D possibly matching TRBD2 (11 bases). The CDR3 sequence is 23 residues long. The germline V gene has CDR1 KGHDR and CDR2 SFDVKD. Trimming pared 3 bases from V and 0 bases from J, leaving 32 bases between. The CDR3 DNA is TGTGCCACCAGTGATCCGACAGGGGGCCCAATTACTAGCGGGGGCGACTCCTACAATGAGCAGTTCTTC. As protein: CATSDPTGGPITSGGDSYNEQFF.

This rearrangement joins TRBV9 to TRBJ2-3, with TRBD2 identical over 7 bases. The CDR3 contains 15 residues. Germline assignment: CDR1 SGDLS and CDR2 YYNGEE. The ends lost 0 bases at V and 5 bases at J; junction bases unmatched: 6. The CDR3 DNA is TGTGCCAGCAGCGTAGATAGCGGGCGGGTAGATACGCAGTATTTT. This sequence encodes CASSVDSGRVDTQYF.

The V call is TRBV5-1, the J call TRBJ1-6, with a weak D call TRBD1 (5 bases). The CDR3 is 14 residues long. The germline V gene encodes CDR1 SGHRS and CDR2 YFSETQ. Trimming took 4 bases from V and 6 from J, leaving 11 bases between them. Written as DNA, the CDR3 is TGCGCCAGCAGCCTCGACAGTAGTAATTCACCCCTCCACTTT. It translates to CASSLDSSNSPLHF.

The genes are TRBV12-3 or TRBV12-4 and TRBJ1-1, with D uncertain. The V and J ends lost 6 bases and 7 bases respectively, with 9 bases between them. The CDR3 totals 11 residues. CDR3 sequence: CASSLTVEAFF. The CDR3 nucleotides are TGTGCCAGCAGCTTGACTGTTGAAGCTTTCTTT.

The V gene is TRBV6-5, the J gene TRBJ1-6, with D perhaps matching TRBD1 (6 bases). The V gene's germline CDR1 is MNHEY and CDR2 SVGAGI. Trimming cost V 8 bases and J 8 bases, with 13 bases left between them. CDR3 length: 13 amino acids. This CDR3 reads CASQGRVDSPLHF. The CDR3 region has the DNA TGTGCCAGCCAGGGGCGGGTGGATTCACCCCTCCACTTT.

Remarks on this clone: One end of the junction fails to match germline, which may point to a read error. This chain connects TRBV5-1 to TRBJ1-2, with 9 bases matching TRBD1. CDR3 size: 17 residues. The germline gives CDR1 SGHRS, CDR2 YFSETQ. This CDR3 is CASSLSTTGQGNSGYTF. CDR3 nucleotides: TGCGCCAGCAGCCTCAGCACAACGGGACAGGGAAACTCTGGCTACACCTTC.

This clone was picked up a small number of times. The genes are TRBV10-3 and TRBJ2-2, with 11 bases aligning to TRBD1. J was trimmed by 6 bases and V by 6 bases; bases with no gene match: 12. This CDR3 spans 17 amino acids. CDR1 is ENHRY and CDR2 is SYGVKD in the germline V gene. CDR3 loop: CAIRASSGQGEAGELFF. The DNA of the CDR3 is TGTGCCATCAGGGCCTCCTCGGGACAGGGGGAAGCCGGGGAGCTGTTTTTT.

This clone was found once. CDR3 sequence reads: CASRRGTPNEKLFF. In DNA, the CDR3 is TGTGCCAGCAGGCGCGGGACGCCTAATGAAAAACTGTTTTTT. This chain joins TRBV28 and TRBJ1-4; TRBD1 might be the D (5 bases). Germline loops: CDR1 MDHEN, CDR2 SYDVKM. This CDR3 spans 14 amino acids. The V end lost 6 bases, the J end lost 3 bases, and 11 bases lay between the germline ends.

This clone occurred a few times. The genes are TRBV5-1 and TRBJ2-2, with TRBD1 as a possible D gene (6 bases). Germline V gene lookup returns CDR1 SGHRS and CDR2 YFSETQ. The V end was cut by 3 bases, the J end by 5 bases, with 17 bases between. This CDR3 spans 16 amino acids. CDR3 sequence: CASSSPGQLKTGELFF. DNA for the CDR3: TGCGCCAGCAGCTCTCCGGGACAACTTAAAACCGGGGAGCTGTTTTTT. Filled out from reference TRBV5-1 and TRBJ2-2, the complete variable domain reads KAGVTQTPRYLIKTRGQQVTLSCSPISGHRSVSWYQQTPGQGLQFLFEYFSETQRNKGNFPGRFSGRQFSNSRSEMNVSTLELGDSALYLCASSSPGQLKTGELFFGEGSRLTVL.

The chain joins TRBV6-1 to TRBJ1-5; the D is unclear. V lost 2 bases and J lost 0, with 8 bases in between. This CDR3 region has 15 residues. Germline assignment: CDR1 MNHNS and CDR2 SASEGT. This CDR3 reads CASSERPYSNQPQHF. CDR3 bases: TGTGCCAGCAGTGAAAGGCCGTATAGCAATCAGCCCCAGCATTTT.

The V call is TRBV27, the J call TRBJ2-7; 7 bases are a match to TRBD1. Germline values: CDR1 MNHEY, CDR2 SMNVEV (reference sequence). The CDR3 has 15 amino acids. The trim removed 2 bases at V and 4 bases at J, leaving 8 bases unmatched. CDR3 DNA: TGTGCCAGCAGTTTAAACAGGGGAAAAGGGTACGAGCAGTACTTC. Its protein is CASSLNRGKGYEQYF.

The rearrangement uses TRBV27 and TRBJ2-7, with TRBD2 identical over 8 bases. The CDR3 sequence is 15 residues long. Germline trimming cut 4 bases from V and 7 bases from J; bases unmatched to any gene: 12. Germline values: CDR1 MNHEY, CDR2 SMNVEV (reference sequence). CDR3 sequence (DNA): TGTGCCAGCAGTTCCCCAAGCGGGGGCCGGTGGGAGCAGTACTTC. Protein sequence: CASSSPSGGRWEQYF.

The genes are TRBV6-5 and TRBJ2-5; D not resolved. V lost 2 bases, J lost 7 bases, and 8 bases lay in between. Germline V gene sequence: CDR1 MNHEY, CDR2 SVGAGI. The CDR3 totals 12 residues. The CDR3 loop reads CASSYRLGTQYF. CDR3 bases: TGTGCCAGCAGTTACAGACTTGGGACCCAGTACTTC.

The chain recombines TRBV4-1 with TRBJ1-2, with 7 nucleotides matching TRBD1. This CDR3 is built from 16 residues. CDR1 is MGHRA and CDR2 is YSYEKL in the germline V gene. V lost 2 bases and J lost 6; bases outside the gene matches: 12. The CDR3 spells CASSQTPLGQVDGYTF. Here the CDR3 DNA reads TGCGCCAGCAGCCAAACCCCCCTTGGACAGGTGGATGGCTACACCTTC.

The chain recombines TRBV5-5 with TRBJ2-2, with TRBD1 matching over 7 bases. Germline loops: CDR1 SGHKS, CDR2 YYEKEE (reference sequence). This CDR3 contains 15 residues. V shed 4 bases and J 1 base; nucleotides not matched to a gene: 4. The CDR3 here is CASSRGQQNTGELFF. For the CDR3, the DNA is TGTGCCAGCAGCCGGGGACAGCAGAACACCGGGGAGCTGTTTTTT. Full variable domain (outside the CDR3, taken from reference TRBV5-5 and TRBJ2-2): DAGVTQSPTHLIKTRGQQVTLRCSPISGHKSVSWYQQVLGQGPQFIFQYYEKEERGRGNFPDRFSARQFPNYSSELNVNALLLGDSALYLCASSRGQQNTGELFFGEGSRLTVL.

This chain uses TRBV18 with TRBJ2-6; TRBD1 or TRBD2 may be the D gene (6 bases each). The CDR3 contains 18 residues. Germline lookup yields CDR1 KGHSH and CDR2 LQKENI. Trimming took off 1 base at V and 0 bases at J, with 13 bases between the two ends. CDR3 amino acids: CASSPLVRGRSGANVLTF. CDR3 nucleotides: TGTGCCAGCTCACCACTCGTTCGGGGGCGCTCTGGGGCCAACGTCCTGACTTTC.

The CDR3 region has the DNA TGTGCCAGCAGCCAAAGCGGGGGCAGCTCCTACGAGCAGTACTTC. It yields the protein CASSQSGGSSYEQYF. The V and J genes are TRBV6-5 and TRBJ2-7; 8 bases are a match to TRBD2. The V and J ends lost 6 bases and 0 bases, in that order; junction bases with no gene match: 7. Germline CDR1 is MNHEY and CDR2 is SVGAGI. The CDR3 totals 15 residues.

The V gene is TRBV6-2 or TRBV6-3, the J gene TRBJ2-1; a weak D match, TRBD2 (6 bases). Germline assignment: CDR1 MNHEY and CDR2 SVGEGT. V was pared by 0 bases and J by 5 bases, with 17 bases between. The CDR3 sequence is 17 residues long. CDR3 loop: CASSYSSPGVTNNEQFF. CDR3 in DNA: TGTGCCAGCAGTTACTCCTCGCCGGGGGTTACGAACAATGAGCAGTTCTTC.

The J gene is TRBJ2-2, the V gene TRBV9; no clear D gene. Germline CDR1 reads SGDLS; CDR2 reads YYNGEE. Trimming cost V 0 bases and J 5 bases, with 8 bases left between them. CDR3 length: 14 amino acids. CDR3 in DNA: TGTGCCAGCAGCGTAGATGGCAGAACCGGGGAGCTGTTTTTT. It is translated as CASSVDGRTGELFF. Looking up the rest from reference TRBV9 and TRBJ2-2 gives the full variable domain: DSGVTQTPKHLITATGQRVTLRCSPRSGDLSVYWYQQSLDQGLQFLIQYYNGEERAKGNILERFSAQQFPDLHSELNLSSLELGDSALYFCASSVDGRTGELFFGEGSRLTVL.

The CDR3 DNA sequence: TGTGCCAGTAGTGCCACAGGGGGCCGGACAGATACGCAGTATTTT. Translated, it gives CASSATGGRTDTQYF. The chain links TRBV19 to TRBJ2-3; 9 positions agree with TRBD1. V was clipped by 5 bases and J by 3 bases; unmatched bases: 6. CDR3 length: 15 amino acids. The V gene's germline CDR1 is LNHDA and CDR2 SQIVND (reference sequence).

The chain couples TRBV19 to TRBJ2-1; tentatively, D is TRBD1 or TRBD2 (6 bases each). The CDR3 contains 14 residues. Germline CDR1 LNHDA, CDR2 SQIVND (reference sequence). The V end was cut by 6 bases, the J end by 7 bases, with 16 bases between. The CDR3 DNA reads TGTGCCAGTAGATCCGGGGGCGCGATTAATGAGCAGTTCTTC. This encodes CASRSGGAINEQFF.

The J gene is TRBJ2-2, the V gene TRBV3-1 (or the pseudogene TRBV3-2), with D unclear. Trimming removed 0 bases at V and 5 bases at J, with 7 bases between. The CDR3 is 14 amino acids. CDR1 and CDR2 (germline): LGHDT, YNNKEL (reference sequence). CDR3 loop: CASSQDTVTGELFF. The CDR3 DNA is TGTGCCAGCAGCCAAGATACAGTGACCGGGGAGCTGTTTTTT.

The J gene is TRBJ2-7, the V gene TRBV10-3; no clear D gene. Germline CDR1 and CDR2: ENHRY and SYGVKD. V lost 6 bases to trimming and J lost 0 bases, with 12 bases between them. CDR3 length: 14 amino acids. CDR3 sequence: CAISEQTSSYEQYF. The CDR3 bases are TGTGCCATCAGCGAACAGACCTCCTCCTACGAGCAGTACTTC.

The J gene is TRBJ1-1, the V gene TRBV6-5; 8 bases agree with TRBD1. The CDR3 length is 15 residues. CDR1 is MNHEY and CDR2 is SVGAGI in the germline V gene. The junction had 6 bases not matched to a gene; V was cut back by 6 bases and J by 0 bases. The CDR3 is CASRSGQGMNTEAFF. CDR3 sequence (DNA): TGTGCCAGCAGGTCAGGACAGGGTATGAACACTGAAGCTTTCTTT.

The genes are TRBV28 and TRBJ2-3, with TRBD1 matching 9 bases. After removal of 5 bases from V and 0 bases from J, the junction contained 15 bases not matched to a gene. In germline, CDR1 is MDHEN, CDR2 SYDVKM. This CDR3 comprises 19 residues. The CDR3 DNA follows: TGTGCCAGCAGTATTACGGGACAGGGTATTTTTGCTAGCACAGATACGCAGTATTTT. It translates to CASSITGQGIFASTDTQYF.

The table lists this clone with a few counts. The genes are TRBV5-1 and TRBJ2-3; D not certain. The CDR3 totals 12 residues. Trimming took off 5 bases at V and 0 bases at J, with 4 bases between the two ends. Per the germline V gene, CDR1 is SGHRS and CDR2 is YFSETQ. The CDR3 coding sequence is TGCGCCAGCAGGACCAGCACAGATACGCAGTATTTT. Translation: CASRTSTDTQYF.